The clone carrying this T cell receptor (beta chain) has just a few counts. The antigen remains unidentified. V shed 7 bases and J 4 bases; nucleotides not matched to a gene: 5. The CDR3 extends over 13 amino acids. CDR1 is SNHLY and CDR2 is FYNNEI in the germline V gene. Patients who had autoimmune disease history or got systemic immunosuppression were left out. The sample belongs to a study of OX40 agonist ivuxolimab in advanced cancers. The overall study: Six ivuxolimab dose levels, 0.01 to 10 mg/kg, were given intravenously every 2 weeks. Hepatocellular carcinoma, melanoma, renal cell or head and neck cancer affected the dose-escalation patients. Notes on the study in general: On average, a greater number of expanded clones characterised CD8+ T cells relative to CD4+.

Sequencing was performed with immunoSEQ multiplex PCR; in TCRdb, only in-frame clones are kept and a portion is missing. The sample contains about 40,000 clones, more than 70% of which appear only once. The receptor's source is an adult with an advanced solid tumor such as melanoma, head and neck, liver or kidney cancer. The chain employs TRBV2 and TRBJ2-5; 8 bases line up with TRBD2. Here the sequenced sample was CD4+ or CD8+ T cells sorted from blood, taken in a trial of the OX40 agonist ivuxolimab. DNA of the CDR3: TGTGCCAGCAATCTCCTAGCGGGAGAGACCCAGTACTTC. Residues: CASNLLAGETQYF.